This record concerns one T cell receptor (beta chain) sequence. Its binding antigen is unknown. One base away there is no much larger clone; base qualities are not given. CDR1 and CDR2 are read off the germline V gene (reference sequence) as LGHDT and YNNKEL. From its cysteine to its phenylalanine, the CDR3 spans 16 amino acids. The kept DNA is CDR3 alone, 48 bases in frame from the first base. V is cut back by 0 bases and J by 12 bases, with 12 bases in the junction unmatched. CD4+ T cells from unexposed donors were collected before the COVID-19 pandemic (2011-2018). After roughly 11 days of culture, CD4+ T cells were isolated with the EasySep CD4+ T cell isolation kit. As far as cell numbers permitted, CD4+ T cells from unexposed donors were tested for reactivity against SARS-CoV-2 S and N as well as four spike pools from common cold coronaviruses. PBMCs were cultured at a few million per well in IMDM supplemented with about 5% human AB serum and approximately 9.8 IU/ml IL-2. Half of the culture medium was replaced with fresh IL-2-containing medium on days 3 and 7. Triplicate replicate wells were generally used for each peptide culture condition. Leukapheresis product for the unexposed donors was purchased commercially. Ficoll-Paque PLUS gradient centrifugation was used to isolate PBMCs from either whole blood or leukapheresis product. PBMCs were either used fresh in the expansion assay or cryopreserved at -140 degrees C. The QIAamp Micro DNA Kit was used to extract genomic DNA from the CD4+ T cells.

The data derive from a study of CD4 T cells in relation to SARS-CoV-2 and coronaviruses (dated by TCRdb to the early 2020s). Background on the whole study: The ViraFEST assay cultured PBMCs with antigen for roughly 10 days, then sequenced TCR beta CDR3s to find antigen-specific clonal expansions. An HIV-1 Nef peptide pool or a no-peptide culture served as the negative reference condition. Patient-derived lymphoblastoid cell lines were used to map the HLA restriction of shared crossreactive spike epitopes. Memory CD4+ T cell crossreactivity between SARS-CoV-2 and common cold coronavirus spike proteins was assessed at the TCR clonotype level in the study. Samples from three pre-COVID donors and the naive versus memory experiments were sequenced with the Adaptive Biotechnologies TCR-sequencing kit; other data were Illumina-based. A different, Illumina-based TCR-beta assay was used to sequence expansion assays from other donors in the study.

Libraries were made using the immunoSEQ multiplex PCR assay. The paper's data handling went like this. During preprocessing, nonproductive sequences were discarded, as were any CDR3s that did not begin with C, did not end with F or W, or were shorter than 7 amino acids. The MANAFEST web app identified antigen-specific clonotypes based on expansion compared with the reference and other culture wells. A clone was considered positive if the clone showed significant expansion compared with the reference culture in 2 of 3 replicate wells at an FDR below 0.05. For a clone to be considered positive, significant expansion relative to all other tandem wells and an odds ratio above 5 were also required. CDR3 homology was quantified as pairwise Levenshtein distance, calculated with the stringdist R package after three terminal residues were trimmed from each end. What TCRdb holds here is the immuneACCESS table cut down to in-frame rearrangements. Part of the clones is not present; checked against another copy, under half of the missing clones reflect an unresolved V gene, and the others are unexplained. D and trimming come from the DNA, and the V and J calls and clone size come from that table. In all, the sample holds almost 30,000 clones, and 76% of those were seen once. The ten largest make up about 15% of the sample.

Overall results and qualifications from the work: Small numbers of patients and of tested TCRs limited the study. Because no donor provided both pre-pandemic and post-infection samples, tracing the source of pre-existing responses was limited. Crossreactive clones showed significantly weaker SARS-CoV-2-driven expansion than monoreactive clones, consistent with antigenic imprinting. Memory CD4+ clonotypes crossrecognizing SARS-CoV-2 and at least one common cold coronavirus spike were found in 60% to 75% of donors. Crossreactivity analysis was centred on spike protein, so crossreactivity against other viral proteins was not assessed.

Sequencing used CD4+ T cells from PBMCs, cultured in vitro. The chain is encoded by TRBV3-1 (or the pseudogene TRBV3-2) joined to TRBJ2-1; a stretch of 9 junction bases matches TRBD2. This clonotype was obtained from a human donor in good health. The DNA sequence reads TGTGCCAGCAGCCAAGAGGGGGGACTAGCAACAAGGAGGCAGTTCTTC. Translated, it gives CASSQEGGLATRRQFF.